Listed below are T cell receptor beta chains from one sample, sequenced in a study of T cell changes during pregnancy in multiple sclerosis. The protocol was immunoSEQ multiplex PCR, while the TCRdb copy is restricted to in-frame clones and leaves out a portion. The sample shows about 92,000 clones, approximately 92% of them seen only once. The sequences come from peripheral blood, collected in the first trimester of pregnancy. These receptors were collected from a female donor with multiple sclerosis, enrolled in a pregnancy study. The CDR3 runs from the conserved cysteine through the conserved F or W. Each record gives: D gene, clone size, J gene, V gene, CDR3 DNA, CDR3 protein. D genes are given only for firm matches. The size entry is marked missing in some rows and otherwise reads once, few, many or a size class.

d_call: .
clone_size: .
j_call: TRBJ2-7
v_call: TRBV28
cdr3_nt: TGTGCCAGCAGTTTAAGCCGGGGATCAGGGGGGTCCTACGAGCAGTACTTC
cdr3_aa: CASSLSRGSGGSYEQYF

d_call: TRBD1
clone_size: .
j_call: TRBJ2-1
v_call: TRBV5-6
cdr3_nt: TGTGCCAGCAGCTTGGGTGGGACAGGAGTCTACAATGAGCAGTTCTTC
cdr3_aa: CASSLGGTGVYNEQFF

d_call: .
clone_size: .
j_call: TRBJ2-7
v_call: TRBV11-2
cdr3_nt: TGTGCCAGCAGCCCAGGGGCGACTAGCTTCGTTTCCTACGAGCAGTACTTC
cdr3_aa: CASSPGATSFVSYEQYF

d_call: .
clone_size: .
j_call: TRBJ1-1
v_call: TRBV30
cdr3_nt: TGTGCCTGGAGTTGGGGCAGCTGGAACACTGAAGCTTTCTTT
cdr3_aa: CAWSWGSWNTEAFF

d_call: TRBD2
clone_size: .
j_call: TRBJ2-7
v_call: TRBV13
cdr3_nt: TGTGCCAGCAGACGTGGTAGCGGGAGTATCGACGAGCAGTACTTC
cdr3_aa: CASRRGSGSIDEQYF

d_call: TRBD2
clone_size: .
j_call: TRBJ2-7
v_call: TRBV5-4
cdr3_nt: TGTGCCAGCAGCTTCGGCGGGAGGCTGGACGAGCAGTACTTC
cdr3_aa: CASSFGGRLDEQYF

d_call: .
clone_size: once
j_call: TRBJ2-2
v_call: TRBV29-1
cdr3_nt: TGCAGCGTTGAAATTTGGAGCGGGCTGAACACCGGGGAGCTGTTTTTT
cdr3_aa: CSVEIWSGLNTGELFF

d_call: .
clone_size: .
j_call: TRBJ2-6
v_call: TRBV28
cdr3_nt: TGTGCCAGCAGGGAGGGTGGTGGGGCCAACGTCCTGACTTTC
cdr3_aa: CASREGGGANVLTF

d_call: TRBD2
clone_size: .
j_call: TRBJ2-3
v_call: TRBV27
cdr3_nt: TGTGCCAGCAGTCCATTAGCGGGGGTTAGCACAGATACGCAGTATTTT
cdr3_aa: CASSPLAGVSTDTQYF

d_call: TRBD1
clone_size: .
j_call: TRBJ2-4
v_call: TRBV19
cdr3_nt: TGTGCCAGTAGTACCGACAGGGGACCAAACATTCAGTACTTC
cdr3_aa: CASSTDRGPNIQYF

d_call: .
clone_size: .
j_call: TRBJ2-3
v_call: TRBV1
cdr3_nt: TGCACCAGCAGCCAAGGAACTGGCGGGAGCTCTAGCACAGATACGCAGTATTTT
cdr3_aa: CTSSQGTGGSSSTDTQYF

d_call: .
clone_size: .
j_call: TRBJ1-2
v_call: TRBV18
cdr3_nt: TGTGCCAGCTCACCACCGGTAGGGGTCGCACTACCTAACTATGGCTACACCTTC
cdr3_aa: CASSPPVGVALPNYGYTF

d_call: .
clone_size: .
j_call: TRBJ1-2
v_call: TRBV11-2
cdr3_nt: TGTGCCAGCAGCTTAGATGGGGGCAGGGGCGAAAACACCTTC
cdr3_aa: CASSLDGGRGENTF

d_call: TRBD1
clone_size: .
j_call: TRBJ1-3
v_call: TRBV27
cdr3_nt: TGTGCCAGCAGTTCGACAGGGGGCAACACCATATATTTT
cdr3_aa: CASSSTGGNTIYF

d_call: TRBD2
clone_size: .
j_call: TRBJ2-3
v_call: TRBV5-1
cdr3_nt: TGCGCCAGCAGTTCTTTAGCGGGAGGAAGAAATACGCAGTATTTT
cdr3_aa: CASSSLAGGRNTQYF

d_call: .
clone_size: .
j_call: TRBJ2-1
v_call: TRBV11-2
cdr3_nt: TGTGCCAGCAGCCCCATGGGGGGTGGTGAGCAGTTCTTC
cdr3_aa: CASSPMGGGEQFF

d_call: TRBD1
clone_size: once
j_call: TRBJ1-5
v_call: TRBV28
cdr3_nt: TGTGCCAGCAGTTTGATGACAGGGGGTTTCAATCAGCCCCAGCATTTT
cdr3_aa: CASSLMTGGFNQPQHF

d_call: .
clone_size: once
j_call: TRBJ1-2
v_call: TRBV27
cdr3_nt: TGTGCCAGTCGCCGGGCAGGACTTCTTCAAGGCTACACCTTC
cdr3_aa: CASRRAGLLQGYTF

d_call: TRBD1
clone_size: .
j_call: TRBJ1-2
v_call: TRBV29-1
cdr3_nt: TGCAGCGTTGTGGGACAGCGTAGCTATGGCTACACCTTC
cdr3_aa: CSVVGQRSYGYTF

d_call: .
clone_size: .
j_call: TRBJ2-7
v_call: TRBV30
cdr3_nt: TGTGCCTGCCAATCCTCCGGCTCGGGCTACGAGCAGTACTTC
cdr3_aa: CACQSSGSGYEQYF

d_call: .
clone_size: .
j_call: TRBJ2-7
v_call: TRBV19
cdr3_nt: TGTGCCAGTAGTATAGCCGGGGGCTACGAGCAGTACTTC
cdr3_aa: CASSIAGGYEQYF

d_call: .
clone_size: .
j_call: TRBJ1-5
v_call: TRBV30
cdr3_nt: TGTGCCTGGCGGCCCCCAGGGAGGGATCAGCCCCAGCATTTT
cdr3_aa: CAWRPPGRDQPQHF

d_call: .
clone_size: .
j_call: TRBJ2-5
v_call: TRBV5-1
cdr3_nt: TGCGCCAGCAGCTTCCTCGGGTCTGAAGAGACCCAGTACTTC
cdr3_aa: CASSFLGSEETQYF

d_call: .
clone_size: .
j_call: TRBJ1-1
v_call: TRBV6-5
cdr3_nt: TGTGCCAGCAGTTACGGCGTAGGGGACACTGAAGCTTTCTTT
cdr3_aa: CASSYGVGDTEAFF

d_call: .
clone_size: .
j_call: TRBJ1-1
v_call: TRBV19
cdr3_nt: TGTGCCAGTAGGCGGACAGTAGAAGCTTTCTTT
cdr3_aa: CASRRTVEAFF

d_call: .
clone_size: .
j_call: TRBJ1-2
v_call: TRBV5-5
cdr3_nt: TGTGCCAGCAGCTTGGTTTCAGGGTGGGGCTACACCTTC
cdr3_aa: CASSLVSGWGYTF

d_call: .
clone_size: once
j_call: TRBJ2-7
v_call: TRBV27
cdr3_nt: TGTGCCAGCAGTTTTACAGGGTCCGAGCAGTACTTC
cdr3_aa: CASSFTGSEQYF

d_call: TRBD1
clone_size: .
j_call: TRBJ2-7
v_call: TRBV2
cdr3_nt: TGTGCCAGCAGTGAAGAACAGGGGATACCCTACGAGCAGTACTTC
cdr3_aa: CASSEEQGIPYEQYF

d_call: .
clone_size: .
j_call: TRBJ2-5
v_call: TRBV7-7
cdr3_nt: TGTGCTAGCAGCTTAGGTCGGGGGGCAGAGACCCAGTACTTC
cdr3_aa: CASSLGRGAETQYF

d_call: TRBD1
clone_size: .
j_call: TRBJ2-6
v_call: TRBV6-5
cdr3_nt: TGTGCCAGCAGATCGACAGGGTCTGGGGCCAACGTCCTGACTTTC
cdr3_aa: CASRSTGSGANVLTF

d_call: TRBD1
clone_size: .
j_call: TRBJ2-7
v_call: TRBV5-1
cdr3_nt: TGCGCCAGCAGCGCCCGGACAGGGATCCCCTACGAGCAGTACTTC
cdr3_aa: CASSARTGIPYEQYF

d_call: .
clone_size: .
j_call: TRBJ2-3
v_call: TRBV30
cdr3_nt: TGTGCCTGGAGTCTCGGCGGGTTCACAGATACGCAGTATTTT
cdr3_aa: CAWSLGGFTDTQYF

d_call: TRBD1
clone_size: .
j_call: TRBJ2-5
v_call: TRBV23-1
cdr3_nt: TGCGCCAGCACCGAAGACCCGACAGGGGGCCAAGAGACCCAGTACTTC
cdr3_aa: CASTEDPTGGQETQYF

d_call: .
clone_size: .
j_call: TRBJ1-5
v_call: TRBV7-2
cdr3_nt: TGTGCCAGCAGCATCAGGTTGTCTCAGCCCCAGCATTTT
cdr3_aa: CASSIRLSQPQHF

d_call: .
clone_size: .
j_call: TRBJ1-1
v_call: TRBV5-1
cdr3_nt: TGCGCCAGCACCCCATCAGGGCAGAGTAGCACTGAAGCTTTCTTT
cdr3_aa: CASTPSGQSSTEAFF

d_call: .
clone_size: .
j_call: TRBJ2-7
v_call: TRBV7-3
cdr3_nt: TGTGCCAGCAGCTTAGGGGGAGGCGAGCAGTACTTC
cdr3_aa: CASSLGGGEQYF

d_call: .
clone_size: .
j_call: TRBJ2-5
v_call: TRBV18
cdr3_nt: TGTGCCAGCTCACCCTTAGCGGAAGAGACCCAGTACTTC
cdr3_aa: CASSPLAEETQYF

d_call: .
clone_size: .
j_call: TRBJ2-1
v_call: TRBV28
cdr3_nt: TGTGCCAGCAGCCAGAGGGAGCAGTTCTTC
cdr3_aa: CASSQREQFF

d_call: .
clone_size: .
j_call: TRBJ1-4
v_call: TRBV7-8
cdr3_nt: TGTGCCAGCAGCTTAGGATCTGGGAGGGCTGAAAAACTGTTTTTT
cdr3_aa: CASSLGSGRAEKLFF

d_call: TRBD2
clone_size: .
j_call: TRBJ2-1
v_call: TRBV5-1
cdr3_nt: TGCGCCAGCAGCTCGCAACTAACGGGAGGCTACAATGAGCAGTTCTTC
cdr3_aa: CASSSQLTGGYNEQFF

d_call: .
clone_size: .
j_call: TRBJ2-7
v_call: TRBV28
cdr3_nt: TGTGCCAGCAGGGCACAGGGTTTAGCCTACGAGCAGTACTTC
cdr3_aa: CASRAQGLAYEQYF

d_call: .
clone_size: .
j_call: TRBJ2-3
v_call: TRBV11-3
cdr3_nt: TGTGCCAGCAGCAAAGAGACTAGCACAGATACGCAGTATTTT
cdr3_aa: CASSKETSTDTQYF

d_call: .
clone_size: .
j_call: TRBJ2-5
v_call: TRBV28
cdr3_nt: TGTGCCAGCAGTTTATGGGCCGGCGGGACAGAAGAGACCCAGTACTTC
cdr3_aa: CASSLWAGGTEETQYF

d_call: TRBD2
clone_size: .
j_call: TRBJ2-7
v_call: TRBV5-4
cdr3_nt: TGTGCCAGCAGCTCACCGGGACTAGCGGGATACACGAATGTATACGAGCAGTACTTC
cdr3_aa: CASSSPGLAGYTNVYEQYF

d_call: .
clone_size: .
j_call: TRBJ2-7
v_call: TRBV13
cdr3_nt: TGTGCCAGCAGCTTCGGGGTTTACGCGCAGTACTTC
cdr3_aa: CASSFGVYAQYF

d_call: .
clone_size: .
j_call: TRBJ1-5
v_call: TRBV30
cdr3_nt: TGTGCCTGGAGTGGGGGGGAAAGTAATCAGCCCCAGCATTTT
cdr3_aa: CAWSGGESNQPQHF

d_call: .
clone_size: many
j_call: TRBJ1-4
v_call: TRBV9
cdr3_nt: TGTGCCAGCAGCGTAGAGGGGACAAGGGGAAAACTGTTTTTT
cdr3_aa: CASSVEGTRGKLFF

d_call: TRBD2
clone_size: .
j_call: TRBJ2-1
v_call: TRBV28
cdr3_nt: TGTGCCAGCAGTCATAGCGGGAGGGCCTCGAGCTACAATGAGCAGTTCTTC
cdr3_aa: CASSHSGRASSYNEQFF

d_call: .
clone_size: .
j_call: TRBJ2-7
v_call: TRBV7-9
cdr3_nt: TGTGCCAGCAGCCCCCCCGGGGACTACGAGCAGTACTTC
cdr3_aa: CASSPPGDYEQYF

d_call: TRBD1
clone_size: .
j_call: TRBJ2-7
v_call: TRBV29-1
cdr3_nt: TGCAGCGTTGATGGTTTGGTGGGACAGCCGCTCGAGCAGTACTTC
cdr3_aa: CSVDGLVGQPLEQYF

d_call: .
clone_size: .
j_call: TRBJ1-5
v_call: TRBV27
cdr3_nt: TGTGCCAGCAGTCCCGGCAGGGGGCCCCAGCATTTT
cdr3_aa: CASSPGRGPQHF

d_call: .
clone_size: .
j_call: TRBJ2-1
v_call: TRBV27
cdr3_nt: TGTGCCAGCAGTTTCAGGAACCTACCCTACAATGAGCAGTTCTTC
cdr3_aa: CASSFRNLPYNEQFF

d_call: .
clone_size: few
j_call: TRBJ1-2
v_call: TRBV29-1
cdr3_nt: TGCAGCGCCCGTGTTTCAGGGTCTGGCTACACCTTC
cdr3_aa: CSARVSGSGYTF

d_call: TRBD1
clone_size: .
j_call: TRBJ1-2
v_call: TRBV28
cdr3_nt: TGTGCCACTACCTCGGGGGGGCAGGGGGATGGCTACACCTTC
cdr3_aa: CATTSGGQGDGYTF

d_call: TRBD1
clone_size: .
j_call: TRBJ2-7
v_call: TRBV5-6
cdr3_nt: TGTGCCAGCAGCCGAACAGGGGGCCCAACCTACGAGCAGTACTTC
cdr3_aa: CASSRTGGPTYEQYF